The 6 T cell receptor beta chains reported below all come from one sample, sequenced in a study of ipilimumab plus nivolumab after autologous stem cell transplantation. Here immunoSEQ multiplex PCR was the method, and the copy in TCRdb shows in-frame clones only, minus some. The sample lists some 40,000 clones; around 93% were seen once. The sample here was PBMCs, taken in a trial of ipilimumab plus nivolumab as post-transplant consolidation. The receptors shown here come from a male donor with multiple myeloma.

V and J are TRBV5-1 and TRBJ2-1; 12 bases fit TRBD2. Trimming at V came to 0 bases and at J to 8 bases, leaving 3 bases not matched to a gene. The CDR3 extends over 15 amino acids. CDR1 and CDR2 from the germline V gene are SGHRS and YFSETQ. As DNA, the CDR3 is TGCGCCAGCAGCTTGGGACTAGCGGGAGTGCATGAGCAGTTCTTC. This encodes CASSLGLAGVHEQFF.

This clone was seen a single time. The chain recombines TRBV5-6 with TRBJ2-3, with a weak D call TRBD2 (5 bases). V lost 2 bases to trimming and J lost 2 bases, with 12 bases between them. Germline CDR1 SGHDT, CDR2 YYEEEE. CDR3 length: 15 amino acids. Written as DNA, the CDR3 is TGTGCCAGCAGCTTAACGGCTAGCCCCACAGATACGCAGTATTTT. This gives the protein CASSLTASPTDTQYF.

This chain uses TRBV4-3 with TRBJ1-4; D ambiguous. The ends were cut back, 0 bases at V and 6 bases at J, with 8 bases in the middle. CDR1 is LGHNA and CDR2 is YSLEER in the germline V gene. This CDR3 has 14 amino acids. The CDR3 DNA follows: TGCGCCAGCAGCCAAGACAGGAGTTATGAAAAACTGTTTTTT. Protein product: CASSQDRSYEKLFF.

As concerns this clone: The sample holds other DNA sequences that translate to the same CDR3. The chain carries TRBV7-2 and TRBJ2-3; D call uncertain. Germline values: CDR1 SGHTA, CDR2 FQGNSA. This CDR3 has 11 residues. V was trimmed by 4 bases and J by 2 bases, leaving 1 base between them. DNA of the CDR3: TGTGCCAGCAGCTCCACAGATACGCAGTATTTT. Protein product: CASSSTDTQYF.

The gene calls are TRBV28 and TRBJ1-3; TRBD1 agrees at 7 bases. The CDR3 covers 14 residues. V lost 5 bases and J lost 2; bases outside the gene matches: 3. Germline V gene lookup returns CDR1 MDHEN and CDR2 SYDVKM. CDR3 DNA sequence: TGTGCCAGCAGTCCAGACAGGGCTGGAAACACCATATATTTT. Translated, it gives CASSPDRAGNTIYF.

In this sample, this clone turned up once. This chain connects TRBV28 to TRBJ1-2; 9 nucleotides align to TRBD1. CDR3 size: 17 residues. Germline trimming cut 6 bases from V and 0 bases from J; bases unmatched to any gene: 11. Looked up from germline, CDR1 is MDHEN and CDR2 is SYDVKM. The CDR3 spells CASRPGQGPPPNYGYTF. CDR3 nucleotide sequence: TGTGCCAGCAGACCGGGACAGGGTCCCCCTCCTAACTATGGCTACACCTTC.